This TCR beta chain is drawn from a study of Graves' ophthalmopathy and Graves' hyperthyroidism. Beta-chain TCR CDR3 regions were amplified from RNA transcripts. First-round RT-PCR employed HTBI primers, with a second-round multiplex PCR after it. TCRdb passed the multiplex PCR reads through MiXCR, listing each CDR3 protein once. The sample includes approximately 1.2 million distinct CDR3 sequences, 36% of them seen just once. Patients in the hyperthyroidism group, adults aged 18 to 65, were newly diagnosed, under 2 months' duration. Thyroid ultrasound, orbital computed tomography, TRAb, serum thyroxine and clinical symptoms formed the basis of diagnosis. Whole-study results and caveats: Between ophthalmopathy and stable hyperthyroidism, a 13-signature model drew a separation with around 90% sensitivity and over 80% specificity.

From germline, CDR1 is SGHTA and CDR2 FQGNSA. The CDR3 extends over 15 amino acids. V dropped 6 bases and J dropped 5; count of bases not matched to a gene: 10. The table lists this clonotype with many counts. Its antigen is not identified. This clonotype was sampled from an adult man with Graves' hyperthyroidism. The specimen was peripheral blood or thyroid tissue (not recorded which). The gene calls are TRBV7-2 and TRBJ2-5, with 9 bases identical to TRBD1. CDR3 sequence reads: CASRAPGTGNETQYF. The CDR3 nucleotides are TGTGCCAGCAGAGCACCCGGGACAGGGAACGAGACCCAGTACTTC. The variable domain in full, with the rest retrieved from reference TRBV7-2 and TRBJ2-5, is GAGVSQSPSNKVTEKGKDVELRCDPISGHTALYWYRQSLGQGLEFLIYFQGNSAPDKSGLPSDRFSAERTGGSVSTLTIQRTQQEDSAVYLCASRAPGTGNETQYFGPGTRLLVL.